The entry below describes one TCR beta chain. Its specificity is not known. The sample belongs to a study of cytomegalovirus exposure and HLA in healthy donors. Study-level background: The same platform used for the roughly 610 first-cohort repertoires was also used for the roughly 130 validation repertoires, as a later analysis reported.

Study results and caveats: Rarity marked most TCR sequences, yet some public TCRs occurred in many donors. In a later analysis, first-cohort TCR clusters were found to tend to co-occur in the approximately 120 validation repertoires. The study designated roughly 150 TCR beta chains cytomegalovirus-associated.

Repertoires were generated with immunoSEQ multiplex PCR, while TCRdb's copy carries only in-frame clones and drops some. The sample consists of some 100,000 clones, approximately 85% of them appearing once. The CDR3 length is 13 residues. The J segment lost 4 bases and the V segment lost 10 bases, leaving 10 bases of the junction unmatched. Germline values: CDR1 SGHRS, CDR2 YFSETQ. The chain recombines TRBV5-1 with TRBJ1-2, with 7 bases matching TRBD1. Input material: PBMCs. The TCR comes from a man aged 18 to 29 in good health and CMV-seronegative. The CDR3 coding sequence is TGCGCCGTCCGGGACAGAGGTTCCTATGGCTACACCTTC. Protein sequence: CAVRDRGSYGYTF.